This T cell receptor beta chain was recovered during a study of shared clonotypes between healthy human individuals. The CDR3 is 15 amino acids. Germline V gene lookup returns CDR1 GTSNPN and CDR2 SVGIG (reference sequence). Trimming shortened V by 2 bases and J by 3 bases, and 11 bases separated the two germline ends. Libraries were prepared by immunoSEQ multiplex PCR; TCRdb keeps only in-frame clonotypes and omits some of them. This table holds millions of clones, roughly 94% found once. The sequencing input was naive CD4+ T cells sorted from blood. Regarding subset: CD45RA+ positively selected. This sequence was found in a man in his late teens or twenties in good health. The V call is TRBV30, the J call TRBJ2-6; D is undetermined. CDR3 sequence: CAWSPAAGGANVLTF. In nucleotides, the CDR3 is TGTGCCTGGAGTCCCGCGGCAGGTGGGGCCAACGTCCTGACTTTC.